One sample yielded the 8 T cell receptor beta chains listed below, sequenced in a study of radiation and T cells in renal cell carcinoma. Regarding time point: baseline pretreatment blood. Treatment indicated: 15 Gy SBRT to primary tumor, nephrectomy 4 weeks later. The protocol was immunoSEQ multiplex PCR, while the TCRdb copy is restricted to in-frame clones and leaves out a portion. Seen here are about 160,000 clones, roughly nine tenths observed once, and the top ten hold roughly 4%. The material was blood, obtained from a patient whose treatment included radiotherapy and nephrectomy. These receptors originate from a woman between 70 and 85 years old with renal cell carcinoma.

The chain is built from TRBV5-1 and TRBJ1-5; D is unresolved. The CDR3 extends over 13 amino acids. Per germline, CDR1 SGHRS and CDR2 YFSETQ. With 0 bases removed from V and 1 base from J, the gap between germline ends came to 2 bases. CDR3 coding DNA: TGCGCCAGCAGCTTGGACAGCAATCAGCCCCAGCATTTT. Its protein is CASSLDSNQPQHF.

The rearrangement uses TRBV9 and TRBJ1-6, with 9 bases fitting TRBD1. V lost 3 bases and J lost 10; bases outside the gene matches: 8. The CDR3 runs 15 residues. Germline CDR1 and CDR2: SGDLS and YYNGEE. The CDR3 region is CASSAAQGAGSPLHF. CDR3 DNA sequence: TGTGCCAGCAGCGCCGCACAGGGGGCTGGCTCACCCCTCCACTTT. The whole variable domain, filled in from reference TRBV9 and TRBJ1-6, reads DSGVTQTPKHLITATGQRVTLRCSPRSGDLSVYWYQQSLDQGLQFLIQYYNGEERAKGNILERFSAQQFPDLHSELNLSSLELGDSALYFCASSAAQGAGSPLHFGNGTRLTVT.

DNA of the CDR3: TGTGCCAGCAGCATCGCCGGGACAGGGGGTGGAGAGACCCAGTACTTC. Encoded protein: CASSIAGTGGGETQYF. The gene calls are TRBV7-9 and TRBJ2-5; the match to TRBD1 covers 11 bases. J gave up 4 bases and V 5 bases, and 9 bases lay outside the gene matches. Germline CDR1 reads SEHNR; CDR2 reads FQNEAQ (reference sequence). The CDR3 totals 16 residues. The variable domain in full, completed from reference TRBV7-9 and TRBJ2-5, reads DTGVSQNPRHKITKRGQNVTFRCDPISEHNRLYWYRQTLGQGPEFLTYFQNEAQLEKSRLLSDRFSAERPKGSFSTLEIQRTEQGDSAMYLCASSIAGTGGGETQYFGPGTRLLVL.

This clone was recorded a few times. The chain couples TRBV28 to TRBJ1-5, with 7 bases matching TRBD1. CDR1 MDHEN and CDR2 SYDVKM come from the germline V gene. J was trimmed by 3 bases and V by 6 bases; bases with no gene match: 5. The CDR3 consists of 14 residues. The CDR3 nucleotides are TGTGCCAGCAGGCAGACAGGGACCAATCAGCCCCAGCATTTT. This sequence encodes CASRQTGTNQPQHF.

CDR3 in amino acids: CASSLERDYGYTF. The DNA for the CDR3 is TGTGCCAGCAGCTTAGAACGGGACTATGGCTACACCTTC. The genes are TRBV7-9 and TRBJ1-2; D is ambiguous. V shed 1 base and J shed 3 bases, with 6 bases lying between them. This CDR3 is built from 13 residues. CDR1 and CDR2 from the germline V gene are SEHNR and FQNEAQ (reference sequence).

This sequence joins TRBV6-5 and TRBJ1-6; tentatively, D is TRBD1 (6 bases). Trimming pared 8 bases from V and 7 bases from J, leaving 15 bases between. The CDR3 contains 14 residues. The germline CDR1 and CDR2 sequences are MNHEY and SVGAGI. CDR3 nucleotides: TGTGCCAGCCGGAGAAACAGGGTCAATTCACCCCTCCACTTT. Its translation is CASRRNRVNSPLHF.

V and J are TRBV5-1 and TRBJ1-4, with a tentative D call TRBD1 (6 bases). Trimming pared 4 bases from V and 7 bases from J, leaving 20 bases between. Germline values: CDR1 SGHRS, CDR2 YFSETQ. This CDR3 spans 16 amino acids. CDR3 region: CASSRGPPGAGEKLFF. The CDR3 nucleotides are TGCGCCAGCAGCCGGGGGCCCCCGGGGGCAGGTGAAAAACTGTTTTTT.

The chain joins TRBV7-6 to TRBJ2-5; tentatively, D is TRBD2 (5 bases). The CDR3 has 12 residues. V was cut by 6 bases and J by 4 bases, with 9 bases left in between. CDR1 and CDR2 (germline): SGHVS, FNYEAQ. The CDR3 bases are TGTGCCAGCAGGGCGGGTGGAGAGACCCAGTACTTC. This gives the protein CASRAGGETQYF.